Listed below are T cell receptor beta chains from one sample, sequenced in a study of T cells in localized non-small cell lung cancer. Repertoires were generated with immunoSEQ multiplex PCR, while TCRdb's copy carries only in-frame clones and drops some. This sample yields about 34,000 clones, of which roughly 90% are seen a single time; roughly 4% belongs to the top ten. Here the sequenced sample was peripheral blood, taken before any cancer treatment. All receptors derive from a woman aged 40-69 years with stage I lung adenocarcinoma. The CDR3 runs from the conserved cysteine through the conserved F or W. D genes are given only for firm matches.

16,TRBV6-1,-,TRBJ2-7,CASSVEWDTSSYEQYF,TGTGCCAGCAGTGTCGAATGGGACACCTCGTCCTACGAGCAGTACTTC
16,TRBV11-3,-,TRBJ2-2,CASSLVSGRGPGELFF,TGTGCCAGCAGCTTAGTTTCGGGGCGTGGGCCCGGGGAGCTGTTTTTT
16,TRBV12-5,-,TRBJ1-5,CASGLPPQGPNQPQHF,TGTGCTAGTGGTTTGCCCCCCCAGGGTCCAAATCAGCCCCAGCATTTT
16,TRBV4-2,-,TRBJ1-6,CASSQVGGSYNSPLHF,TGTGCCAGCAGCCAAGTCGGAGGATCCTATAATTCACCCCTCCACTTT
15,TRBV7-9,-,TRBJ2-5,CASSSKQGLKETQYF,TGTGCCAGCAGCTCCAAACAGGGACTAAAAGAGACCCAGTACTTC
15,TRBV19,-,TRBJ1-5,CASTRAEYSNQPQHF,TGTGCCAGTACGAGGGCGGAATATAGCAATCAGCCCCAGCATTTT
15,TRBV9,-,TRBJ2-5,CASSPRTVLGETQYF,TGTGCCAGCAGCCCGCGGACAGTTCTAGGGGAGACCCAGTACTTC
13,TRBV9,-,TRBJ2-5,CASSVGASQAQYF,TGTGCCAGCAGCGTAGGGGCTAGTCAGGCCCAGTACTTC
13,TRBV6-5,-,TRBJ1-2,CASSVQGGFGYTF,TGTGCCAGTAGCGTGCAGGGCGGGTTCGGCTACACCTTC
14,TRBV9,-,TRBJ2-2,CASSEPAGTGELFF,TGTGCCAGCAGCGAGCCCGCGGGCACCGGGGAGCTGTTTTTT
13,TRBV6-5,-,TRBJ1-3,CASRLSSGNTIYF,TGTGCCAGTCGGCTCAGCTCTGGAAACACCATATATTTT
15,TRBV7-2,TRBD2,TRBJ2-4,CASSSPPGLVNIQYF,TGTGCCAGCAGCTCCCCGCCGGGACTAGTAAACATTCAGTACTTC
16,TRBV7-8,-,TRBJ2-1,CASSFLAGPSYNEQFF,TGTGCCAGCAGCTTTCTTGCGGGGCCATCCTACAATGAGCAGTTCTTC
14,TRBV18,-,TRBJ2-1,CASSPTQAYNEQFF,TGTGCCAGCTCACCGACTCAGGCCTACAATGAGCAGTTCTTC
13,TRBV27,-,TRBJ2-2,CASSLGFSGELFF,TGTGCCAGCAGTTTAGGGTTTTCGGGGGAGCTGTTTTTT
15,TRBV6-1,-,TRBJ2-6,CASSESASGANVLTF,TGTGCCAGCAGTGAGTCGGCCTCTGGGGCCAACGTCCTGACTTTC
15,TRBV9,TRBD2,TRBJ2-7,CASSETSGGPYEQYF,TGTGCCAGCAGCGAGACTAGCGGGGGACCCTACGAGCAGTACTTC
16,TRBV12-5,-,TRBJ1-4,CASGLRDIATNEKLFF,TGTGCTAGTGGTTTGAGGGACATCGCAACTAATGAAAAACTGTTTTTT
14,TRBV25-1,-,TRBJ1-2,CASSATTRGSGYTF,TGTGCCAGCAGTGCAACAACTCGGGGGTCGGGCTACACCTTC
16,TRBV10-3,TRBD1,TRBJ2-1,CAIRPGQGYTYNEQFF,TGTGCCATCAGGCCCGGACAGGGCTACACCTACAATGAGCAGTTCTTC
15,TRBV7-2,TRBD2,TRBJ2-5,CASSFAGGREETQYF,TGTGCCAGCAGCTTTGCGGGGGGAAGGGAAGAGACCCAGTACTTC
15,TRBV7-8,-,TRBJ2-3,CASSLSGLRADTQYF,TGTGCCAGCAGCTTGAGCGGCCTCAGGGCAGATACGCAGTATTTT
15,TRBV2,TRBD2,TRBJ2-1,CASQKGAGGYYEQFF,TGTGCCAGCCAGAAAGGAGCGGGGGGATACTATGAGCAGTTCTTC